Listed below are T cell receptor beta chains from one sample, sequenced in a study of shared clonotypes between healthy human individuals. Profiled with immunoSEQ multiplex PCR; TCRdb holds only in-frame clones, not every one. The sample gives 950,000 to 1,100,000 clones, approximately 80% of which show up once; 0.6% to 0.7% is in the top ten. The sample comprised memory CD4+ T cells from PBMCs. Receptors were obtained from a man between 18 and 35 years old in good health. Some clones in this sample may be carry-over from other donors' samples. The CDR3 runs from the conserved cysteine through the conserved F or W. The D gene is left open where the match is weak. Size values are once, few and many counts, or a class for expanded clones, and some rows have none.

j_call,d_call,v_call,clone_size,cdr3_aa,cdr3_nt
TRBJ2-2,-,TRBV28,-,CASSLDSGDTGELFF,TGTGCCAGCAGTTTAGATAGCGGCGACACCGGGGAGCTGTTTTTT
TRBJ2-7,-,TRBV20-1,-,CSARAGGEQYF,TGCAGTGCTAGAGCTGGGGGTGAGCAGTACTTC
TRBJ1-5,-,TRBV5-6,-,CASRIKDQPQHF,TGTGCCAGCAGGATTAAAGATCAGCCCCAGCATTTT
TRBJ1-3,-,TRBV29-1,-,CSVEAPGYHTIYF,TGCAGCGTTGAGGCCCCAGGGTATCACACCATATATTTT
TRBJ2-7,-,TRBV9,-,CASSVDPLGGPYEQYF,TGTGCCAGCAGCGTAGACCCACTCGGGGGCCCCTACGAGCAGTACTTC
TRBJ2-5,-,TRBV6-5,many,CASSYVGLGETQYF,TGTGCCAGCAGTTACGTCGGGCTGGGAGAGACCCAGTACTTC
TRBJ1-1,-,TRBV20-1,-,CSASSGNGEFF,TGCAGTGCTAGCTCCGGGAACGGCGAGTTCTTT
TRBJ2-5,-,TRBV5-1,-,CASSYPRGTQETQYF,TGCGCCAGCAGCTATCCCAGGGGGACTCAAGAGACCCAGTACTTC
TRBJ1-2,TRBD1,TRBV29-1,few,CSAGGRGRNYGYTF,TGCAGCGCAGGGGGAAGGGGCCGGAACTATGGCTACACCTTC
TRBJ1-2,-,TRBV19,few,CASSITGSLYGYTF,TGTGCCAGTAGTATCACAGGGAGTCTCTATGGCTACACCTTC
TRBJ2-3,-,TRBV2,-,CASSYSPDTQYF,TGTGCCAGCTCGTACAGCCCAGATACGCAGTATTTT
TRBJ1-1,-,TRBV11-2,-,CASSPDRLNTEAFF,TGTGCTAGCAGCCCAGACAGACTGAACACTGAAGCTTTCTTT
TRBJ1-2,-,TRBV5-8,-,CASSLVGSGQSRGYGYTF,TGTGCCAGCAGCTTGGTAGGGTCAGGACAGAGCAGGGGCTATGGCTACACCTTC
TRBJ1-5,TRBD1,TRBV28,many,CASSPGQGDQPQHF,TGTGCCAGCAGCCCAGGACAGGGGGATCAGCCCCAGCATTTT
TRBJ2-3,-,TRBV7-2,-,CASSLNIDTQYF,TGTGCCAGCAGCTTAAACATCGATACGCAGTATTTT
TRBJ2-1,TRBD2,TRBV29-1,-,CSASGSGLNEQFF,TGCAGCGCCAGCGGGAGTGGGTTAAATGAGCAGTTCTTC
TRBJ1-5,TRBD1,TRBV27,-,CASSFNALRGQTIPQHF,TGTGCCAGCAGTTTCAACGCCCTACGGGGACAGACTATTCCCCAGCATTTT
TRBJ2-3,TRBD1,TRBV5-1,-,CASSPGTGADTQYF,TGCGCCAGCAGCCCGGGGACAGGGGCAGATACGCAGTATTTT
TRBJ2-5,-,TRBV5-6,-,CASNFGRGKETQYF,TGTGCCAGCAACTTCGGACGGGGTAAAGAGACCCAGTACTTC
TRBJ1-2,-,TRBV18,-,CASSPPERDGYTF,TGTGCCAGCTCACCACCGGAAAGGGATGGCTACACCTTC
TRBJ2-3,-,TRBV27,-,CASRREWTDTQYF,TGTGCCAGCAGGAGGGAGTGGACAGATACGCAGTATTTT
TRBJ2-7,TRBD2,TRBV2,-,CASKWASGESYEQYF,TGTGCCAGCAAGTGGGCTAGCGGGGAATCCTACGAGCAGTACTTC
TRBJ1-4,TRBD1,TRBV18,-,CASSPRQGDEKLFF,TGTGCCAGCTCACCCCGACAGGGAGATGAAAAACTGTTTTTT
TRBJ1-2,-,TRBV13,few,CASSLRGYAGHGYTF,TGTGCCAGCAGCTTAAGGGGGTACGCGGGCCATGGCTACACCTTC
TRBJ2-3,-,TRBV9,-,CASSVASHSGTDTQYF,TGTGCCAGCAGCGTAGCCAGCCACTCTGGAACAGATACGCAGTATTTT
TRBJ2-3,-,TRBV2,-,CASSVRGGGPRDTQYF,TGTGCCAGCAGTGTGAGAGGGGGAGGGCCCAGAGATACGCAGTATTTT
TRBJ2-1,-,TRBV14,-,CASSSSGRVNEQFF,TGTGCCAGCAGCTCCTCGGGCAGGGTCAATGAGCAGTTCTTC
TRBJ2-1,-,TRBV29-1,-,CSVSRGIYNEQFF,TGCAGCGTTTCCCGGGGTATTTACAATGAGCAGTTCTTC
TRBJ2-2,-,TRBV5-1,-,CASSLVAGLPGELFF,TGCGCCAGCAGCTTGGTCGCGGGTCTGCCCGGGGAGCTGTTTTTT
TRBJ2-7,-,TRBV14,-,CASSRGQGSIYEQYF,TGTGCCAGCAGCCGAGGGCAGGGTTCGATCTACGAGCAGTACTTC
TRBJ2-1,-,TRBV2,-,CASTLPRTDNEQFF,TGTGCCAGCACCCTACCCCGGACAGATAATGAGCAGTTCTTC
TRBJ2-3,-,TRBV30,-,CAWSVRGQGKDTQYF,TGTGCCTGGAGTGTACGAGGGCAGGGCAAAGATACGCAGTATTTT
TRBJ1-5,-,TRBV9,-,CASSLEGGDSNQPQHF,TGTGCCAGCAGCCTAGAGGGCGGAGATAGCAATCAGCCCCAGCATTTT
TRBJ1-2,-,TRBV6-1,few,CASTDRGAEGYGYTF,TGTGCCAGCACAGATCGGGGGGCTGAGGGCTATGGCTACACCTTC
TRBJ1-1,-,TRBV29-1,-,CSGGNGGTEAFF,TGCAGCGGGGGGAACGGTGGGACTGAAGCTTTCTTT
TRBJ1-1,-,TRBV5-1,-,CASSFTLGGAAGDTEAFF,TGCGCCAGCAGCTTCACGCTGGGAGGCGCCGCGGGGGACACTGAAGCTTTCTTT
TRBJ1-1,-,TRBV28,-,CASSGRSGTEAFF,TGTGCCAGCAGCGGGAGATCAGGCACTGAAGCTTTCTTT
TRBJ2-7,-,TRBV7-2,-,CASRRKVETPEYF,TGTGCCAGCAGGAGGAAGGTGGAAACTCCGGAGTACTTC
TRBJ2-7,TRBD1,TRBV7-9,-,CASSPLPGQGASLFYEQYF,TGTGCCAGCAGCCCATTACCGGGACAGGGGGCTAGCCTCTTTTACGAGCAGTACTTC
TRBJ2-7,-,TRBV5-1,many,CASSLAAGHEGEQYF,TGCGCCAGCAGCTTGGCCGCAGGGCACGAGGGCGAGCAGTACTTC
TRBJ2-3,TRBD2,TRBV10-3,-,CAIRTSGDTQYF,TGTGCCATCAGGACTAGCGGTGATACGCAGTATTTT
TRBJ2-7,TRBD1,TRBV27,-,CARAGGEEGEQYF,TGTGCCAGGGCAGGGGGCGAGGAGGGCGAGCAGTACTTC
TRBJ2-1,-,TRBV11-2,-,CASSLGSTRDEQFF,TGTGCCAGCAGCTTAGGGAGCACCCGCGATGAGCAGTTCTTC
TRBJ2-7,-,TRBV30,-,CAWSTLVEQYF,TGTGCCTGGTCAACCCTGGTGGAGCAGTACTTC
TRBJ2-7,TRBD2,TRBV7-3,-,CASSLSAGGDNEQYF,TGTGCCAGCAGCTTATCGGCGGGAGGGGACAACGAGCAGTACTTC
TRBJ2-7,TRBD1,TRBV5-1,-,CASSTTGNEQYF,TGCGCCAGCAGCACGACAGGGAACGAGCAGTACTTC
TRBJ1-4,TRBD1,TRBV5-4,-,CASSSGTGSEKLFF,TGTGCCAGCAGCTCTGGGACAGGGAGCGAAAAACTGTTTTTT
TRBJ2-7,TRBD1,TRBV6-5,-,CASSYSGTEEREQYF,TGTGCCAGCAGTTACTCCGGGACAGAGGAACGCGAGCAGTACTTC
TRBJ2-7,-,TRBV5-1,-,CASSLRDFYEQYF,TGCGCCAGCAGCTTGCGGGACTTCTACGAGCAGTACTTC
TRBJ1-2,-,TRBV6-1,once,CASSENNGRGYTF,TGTGCCAGCAGTGAGAACAACGGCAGGGGCTACACCTTC
TRBJ2-2,-,TRBV5-1,-,CASSDVTNTGELFF,TGCGCCAGCAGCGACGTAACGAACACCGGGGAGCTGTTTTTT
TRBJ1-1,-,TRBV6-5,-,CATLSGMNTEAFF,TGTGCCACCCTATCCGGGATGAACACTGAAGCTTTCTTT